The 8 T cell receptor beta chains given below trace back to one sample, sequenced in a study of cytomegalovirus exposure and HLA in healthy donors. A multiplex PCR was run with 60 Vbeta primers and 13 Jbeta primers. Profiling relied on immunoSEQ multiplex PCR, and the TCRdb table lists in-frame clones only, not all of them. Of about 200,000 clones listed, 65% to 90% are singletons. Sequencing was performed on PBMCs. The source of these receptors is a girl aged 10-17 years in good health and CMV-seronegative.

This chain links TRBV11-3 with TRBJ2-7; 9 bases are shared with TRBD1. The CDR3 runs 14 residues. In germline, CDR1 is SGHNT, CDR2 YENEEA. V was pared by 5 bases and J by 0 bases, with 2 bases of the junction left unmatched. As DNA, the CDR3 is TGTGCCAGCAGCACAGGGGGCTCCTCCTACGAGCAGTACTTC. Its translation: CASSTGGSSYEQYF.

This chain uses TRBV28 with TRBJ2-5; 7 bases are a match to TRBD1. Germline V gives CDR1 MDHEN, CDR2 SYDVKM. After removal of 3 bases from V and 2 bases from J, the junction contained 6 bases not matched to a gene. This CDR3 spans 15 amino acids. The CDR3 is CASSFPLTGQETQYF. The CDR3 DNA sequence: TGTGCCAGCAGTTTCCCTTTGACAGGGCAAGAGACCCAGTACTTC.

The chain combines TRBV5-1 with TRBJ2-2; D not certain. Germline lookup yields CDR1 SGHRS and CDR2 YFSETQ. Trimming left V 4 bases short and J 5 bases short, with 6 bases between. CDR3 length: 12 amino acids. The CDR3 nucleotides are TGCGCCAGCAGCCGTGTTACCGGGGAGCTGTTTTTT. This encodes CASSRVTGELFF.

This clone is a singleton in its sample. This chain joins TRBV5-5 and TRBJ2-1; TRBD2 matches 7 bases. With V trimmed by 4 bases and J by 6 bases, 13 bases remained unmatched. The CDR3 covers 16 residues. In germline, CDR1 is SGHKS, CDR2 YYEKEE (reference sequence). Here the CDR3 reads CASSPGRVGSGNEQFF. CDR3 coding DNA: TGTGCCAGCAGCCCGGGGAGGGTTGGGAGCGGCAATGAGCAGTTCTTC.

The sample holds a few counts of this clone. The CDR3 here is CASSQELGLGGYTF. DNA of the CDR3: TGCGCCAGCAGCCAAGAGTTGGGACTTGGGGGCTACACCTTC. The chain carries TRBV4-3 and TRBJ1-2; possible D gene TRBD1, 5 bases. V lost 0 bases to trimming and J lost 8 bases, with 13 bases between them. This CDR3 has 14 residues. The germline V gene has CDR1 LGHNA and CDR2 YSLEER.

The V and J genes are TRBV4-1 and TRBJ2-1; D is undetermined. Germline V gives CDR1 MGHRA, CDR2 YSYEKL. The germline V and J ends were trimmed by 3 bases and 2 bases, with 17 bases remaining between them. The CDR3 sequence is 17 residues long. CDR3 in DNA: TGCGCCAGCAGCCAGACCCCCCGCGGAAGGCCCTACAATGAGCAGTTCTTC. Protein: CASSQTPRGRPYNEQFF.

Notes on this clone: Other nucleotide sequences from this sample produce the same CDR3. V gene TRBV28 combines with J gene TRBJ1-6; D is perhaps TRBD1 (5 bases). Germline V gene lookup returns CDR1 MDHEN and CDR2 SYDVKM. V lost 10 bases and J 6 bases, leaving 19 bases between the germline ends. This CDR3 contains 15 residues. CDR3 sequence: CAIATIRQINSPLHF. CDR3 DNA: TGTGCCATCGCTACGATACGACAGATTAATTCACCCCTCCACTTT.

The V and J genes are TRBV6-6 and TRBJ1-1; the D is unclear. The CDR3 covers 14 residues. Trimming removed 1 base from V and 1 base from J, with 7 bases in between. Germline V gene lookup returns CDR1 MNHNY and CDR2 SVGAGI (reference sequence). The CDR3 protein is CASSYFAGNTEAFF. CDR3 bases: TGTGCCAGCAGTTACTTCGCAGGGAACACTGAAGCTTTCTTT.